This T cell receptor beta chain appears in the sequencing data of a study of blood T cell repertoires in COVID-19. In its sample, this clone was seen a few times. Repertoires were generated with immunoSEQ multiplex PCR, while TCRdb's copy carries only in-frame clones and drops some. The table has under 150,000 clones, more than 75% seen once. Germline V gene lookup returns CDR1 SEHNR and CDR2 FQNEAQ (reference sequence). After removal of 3 bases from V and 1 base from J, the junction contained 10 bases not matched to a gene. The CDR3 covers 17 residues. The sequencing sample was made of peripheral blood. This clonotype was obtained from a man between 50 and 59 years old with acute or convalescent COVID-19. V and J are TRBV7-9 and TRBJ2-5, with 8 positions matching TRBD2. CDR3 protein: CASSFGENSGAQETQYF. The CDR3 DNA reads as TGTGCCAGCAGCTTCGGGGAGAATAGCGGGGCCCAAGAGACCCAGTACTTC. Complete variable domain (other parts from reference TRBV7-9 and TRBJ2-5): DTGVSQNPRHKITKRGQNVTFRCDPISEHNRLYWYRQTLGQGPEFLTYFQNEAQLEKSRLLSDRFSAERPKGSFSTLEIQRTEQGDSAMYLCASSFGENSGAQETQYFGPGTRLLVL.